These 11 T cell receptor beta chains share one sample of origin, sequenced in a study of blood T cells in healthy people across ages. A second PCR, run for roughly 7 to 11 cycles, used a sample-barcoded 5' primer plus a J-beta primer mix. TCRdb reanalysed the 5' RACE reads using MiXCR and keeps one entry per CDR3 protein. The sample yields roughly 1,000,000 distinct CDR3 sequences, under 30% seen once. The sample was also reused in another study, on T cells of mothers and their children.

Sequencing was performed on blood. The source of these receptors is a girl under 10 years old in good health.

The chain carries TRBV27 and TRBJ2-7; D could derive from TRBD1 or TRBD2 (5 bases each). The germline gives CDR1 MNHEY, CDR2 SMNVEV (reference sequence). The V gene lost 8 bases and the J gene lost 2 bases, with 13 bases spanning the gap. CDR3 length: 13 residues. This chain's CDR3 is CASGDLGAYEQYF. In nucleotides, the CDR3 is TGTGCCAGCGGGGACCTGGGCGCCTACGAGCAGTACTTC.

The chain combines TRBV10-3 with TRBJ2-7, with D unclear. Deletions cut 6 bases from V and 4 bases from J, with 7 bases between. In germline, CDR1 is ENHRY, CDR2 SYGVKD. The CDR3 covers 11 residues. Here the CDR3 DNA reads TGTGCCATCAGGGAATCTTACGAGCAGTACTTC. Translated, it gives CAIRESYEQYF.

The V and J genes are TRBV13 and TRBJ2-3; 11 bases match TRBD2. Germline CDR1 is PRHDT and CDR2 is FYEKMQ (reference sequence). The V and J ends lost 9 bases and 4 bases, in that order; junction bases with no gene match: 12. CDR3 length: 16 amino acids. The CDR3 DNA reads as TGTGCCAGAGGGACTAGCGGAGCCCGAGGGGCAGATACGCAGTATTTT. Translation: CARGTSGARGADTQYF.

The V call is TRBV7-6, the J call TRBJ2-5; D not resolved. This CDR3 comprises 14 residues. V was pared by 1 base and J by 4 bases, with 10 bases between. The V gene's germline CDR1 is SGHVS and CDR2 FNYEAQ. CDR3 sequence reads: CASSLGHGPETQYF. The DNA of the CDR3 is TGTGCCAGCAGCTTAGGACACGGCCCAGAGACCCAGTACTTC. The full variable domain, its missing parts supplied by reference TRBV7-6 and TRBJ2-5, is GAGVSQSPRYKVTKRGQDVALRCDPISGHVSLYWYRQALGQGPEFLTYFNYEAQQDKSGLPNDRFSAERPEGSISTLTIQRTEQRDSAMYRCASSLGHGPETQYFGPGTRLLVL.

This chain joins TRBV7-2 and TRBJ1-2; tentatively, D is TRBD1 (5 bases). This CDR3 is 12 amino acids long. The germline V and J ends were trimmed by 11 bases and 4 bases, with 14 bases remaining between them. Germline assignment: CDR1 SGHTA and CDR2 FQGNSA. CDR3 in DNA: TGTGCCGGGGGACTAGGGTTCTATGGCTACACCTTC. Encoded protein: CAGGLGFYGYTF.

This clonotype turned up a few times. This chain uses TRBV12-3 or TRBV12-4 with TRBJ1-5, with 8 bases lining up with TRBD1. The J segment lost 11 bases and the V segment lost 4 bases, leaving 10 bases of the junction unmatched. The CDR3 is 14 amino acids. The CDR3 nucleotides read TGTGCCAGCAGTTCCTACAGGGGGGCCAGGGCCCAGCATTTT. Amino acid sequence: CASSSYRGARAQHF.

This clonotype has more than one count but fewer than ten. The chain couples TRBV18 to TRBJ2-1; D is possibly TRBD1 (6 bases). The germline gives CDR1 KGHSH, CDR2 LQKENI. The V end was cut by 5 bases, the J end by 5 bases, with 13 bases between. CDR3 length: 14 amino acids. The CDR3 coding sequence is TGTGCCAGCTCAAGGTGGGCAGGGGACAATGAGCAGTTCTTC. Its translation is CASSRWAGDNEQFF.

The chain links TRBV28 to TRBJ2-7, with TRBD1 matching 8 bases. This CDR3 region has 14 residues. Germline CDR1 is MDHEN and CDR2 is SYDVKM. The V segment lost 1 base and the J segment 3 bases; nucleotides outside the gene matches: 2. Written as DNA, the CDR3 is TGTGCCAGCAGTTTATCGGACAGGGACTACGAGCAGTACTTC. Residues: CASSLSDRDYEQYF.

This clonotype was seen only a few times. The rearrangement links TRBV9 to TRBJ2-5, with a tentative D call TRBD1 (6 bases). Trimming took 2 bases from V and 1 from J, leaving 9 bases between them. The length of the CDR3 is 14 residues. Germline V CDR1 and CDR2: SGDLS, YYNGEE. The CDR3 loop is CASSVPDSQETQYF. CDR3 DNA: TGTGCCAGCAGCGTCCCGGACAGCCAAGAGACCCAGTACTTC.

This clonotype turned up a few times. V usage is TRBV6-2 or TRBV6-3 and J usage is TRBJ1-1, with TRBD1 matching 8 bases. The germline CDR1 and CDR2 sequences are MNHEY and SVGEGT. The length of the CDR3 is 13 residues. V dropped 5 bases and J dropped 7; count of bases not matched to a gene: 6. The CDR3 DNA reads TGTGCCAGCAGTGCCCAGGGGGCTGGTGAAGCTTTCTTT. It translates to CASSAQGAGEAFF.

This clonotype has just one count. The V gene is TRBV7-9, the J gene TRBJ2-3; 9 bases map to TRBD2. The germline CDR1 and CDR2 sequences are SEHNR and FQNEAQ (reference sequence). V lost 3 bases and J lost 5; bases outside the gene matches: 3. CDR3 length: 14 amino acids. CDR3 protein: CASSFLTSGDTQYF. The CDR3 nucleotides are TGTGCCAGCAGCTTCCTGACTAGCGGAGATACGCAGTATTTT.